These 30 T cell receptor beta chains were all obtained from the same sample, sequenced in a study of human T cells and chemical hapten exposure. Noted time point: pre-sensitization, week 0. The treatment is: therapeutic diphenylcyclopropenone sensitization with weekly scalp DPC. TCRdb itself ran the RACE reads through MiXCR, one entry per CDR3 protein. The table lists tens of thousands of distinct CDR3 sequences, around 15% of them singletons. The sequenced sample was whole blood, obtained in connection with sensitization to the hapten diphenylcyclopropenone (DPC). Receptors originate from a woman aged 50 to 65 with alopecia areata. Some clones in this sample may be carry-over from other donors' samples.

There are a few counts of this clonotype. The chain links TRBV24-1 to TRBJ2-7; TRBD2 matches at 9 bases. Unmatched junction bases numbered 3, after V lost 5 bases and J lost 5 bases. CDR1 KGHDR and CDR2 SFDVKD come from the germline V gene. This CDR3 comprises 13 residues. The CDR3 sequence: CATSAAGGNEQYF. CDR3 nucleotides: TGTGCCACCAGTGCGGCGGGAGGGAACGAGCAGTACTTC.

Remarks on this clonotype: The junction departs from germline at one end; a sequencing error may be responsible. The chain recombines TRBV2 with TRBJ2-4; no firm D call. The CDR3 has 13 residues. CDR1 is SNHLY and CDR2 is FYNNEI in the germline V gene. CDR3 amino acids: CASSERFKEPPHF. The CDR3 nucleotides are TGTGCCAGCAGTGAACGGTTTAAAGAGCCTCCGCACTTC. Full variable domain (outside the CDR3, taken from reference TRBV2 and TRBJ2-4): EPEVTQTPSHQVTQMGQEVILRCVPISNHLYFYWYRQILGQKVEFLVSFYNNEISEKSEIFDDQFSVERPDGSNFTLKIRSTKLEDSAMYFCASSERFKEPPHFGAGTRLSVL.

The chain couples TRBV7-8 to TRBJ2-1; 13 bases are shared with TRBD2. V was clipped by 3 bases and J by 10 bases; unmatched bases: 9. CDR1 is SGHVS and CDR2 is FQNEAQ in the germline V gene. CDR3 length equals 16 residues. CDR3 bases: TGTGCCAGCAGCTTTTCCGGACTAGCGGGAGTTCGAGAGCAGTTCTTC. It codes for CASSFSGLAGVREQFF.

The chain combines TRBV7-2 with TRBJ2-2, with TRBD2 matching over 7 bases. This CDR3 spans 16 amino acids. V was clipped by 0 bases and J by 0 bases; unmatched bases: 1. Germline loops: CDR1 SGHTA, CDR2 FQGNSA. The CDR3 protein is CASSLAGTTNTGELFF. CDR3 nucleotides: TGTGCCAGCAGCTTAGCCGGGACTACGAACACCGGGGAGCTGTTTTTT.

The V gene is TRBV2, the J gene TRBJ2-1; 7 bases are a match to TRBD2. Unmatched junction bases numbered 8, after V lost 7 bases and J lost 2 bases. The CDR3 has 15 amino acids. Germline CDR1 SNHLY, CDR2 FYNNEI. Here the CDR3 DNA reads TGTGCCAGCATCGGAACGGGACTACCCTACAATGAGCAGTTCTTC. The encoded protein is CASIGTGLPYNEQFF.

The chain recombines TRBV9 with TRBJ1-2; D is uncertain. Germline V gene data show CDR1 as SGDLS and CDR2 as YYNGEE. The V end was cut by 0 bases, the J end by 4 bases, with 10 bases between. This CDR3 has 14 residues. The CDR3 DNA is TGTGCCAGCAGCGTAGCGTCAGCCCTCTATGGCTACACCTTC. It yields the protein CASSVASALYGYTF.

This clonotype was detected only a few times. The genes are TRBV20-1 and TRBJ2-3; D is unclear. Trimming left V 0 bases short and J 0 bases short, with 10 bases between. This CDR3 is built from 15 residues. The germline V gene encodes CDR1 DFQATT and CDR2 SNEGSKA (reference sequence). The CDR3 DNA is TGCAGTGCTAGAGATTCAGGCAGTAGCACAGATACGCAGTATTTT. Translated: CSARDSGSSTDTQYF.

This clonotype was picked up a small number of times. V and J are TRBV7-9 and TRBJ2-7; D is tentatively TRBD1 or TRBD2 (5 bases each). This CDR3 has 14 residues. The V end lost 0 bases, the J end lost 6 bases, and 12 bases lay between the germline ends. Per germline, CDR1 SEHNR and CDR2 FQNEAQ (reference sequence). CDR3 DNA sequence: TGTGCCAGCAGCTTAGCGTTCGGGGACGCCGAGCAGTACTTC. Translation gives CASSLAFGDAEQYF. Complete variable domain (other parts from reference TRBV7-9 and TRBJ2-7): DTGVSQNPRHKITKRGQNVTFRCDPISEHNRLYWYRQTLGQGPEFLTYFQNEAQLEKSRLLSDRFSAERPKGSFSTLEIQRTEQGDSAMYLCASSLAFGDAEQYFGPGTRLTVT.

This clonotype appeared many times. The J gene is TRBJ2-6, the V gene TRBV19; perhaps D is TRBD1 or TRBD2 (5 bases each). This CDR3 contains 16 residues. Germline loops: CDR1 LNHDA, CDR2 SQIVND (reference sequence). Deletions cut 0 bases from V and 12 bases from J, with 18 bases between. This CDR3 is CASSIDHRGARLVLTF. In nucleotides, the CDR3 is TGTGCCAGTAGTATAGATCATAGAGGGGCTAGGCTCGTCCTGACTTTC.

V gene TRBV2 combines with J gene TRBJ2-7; 7 bases are shared with TRBD2. J gave up 0 bases and V 6 bases, and 8 bases lay outside the gene matches. The germline CDR1 and CDR2 sequences are SNHLY and FYNNEI. The CDR3 is made up of 15 amino acids. The CDR3 spells CASRALATRSYEQYF. DNA of the CDR3: TGTGCCAGCAGAGCACTAGCGACCCGCTCCTACGAGCAGTACTTC.

There are a few counts of this clonotype. The chain combines TRBV19 with TRBJ1-4; D not certain. CDR3 size: 13 residues. Per the germline V gene, CDR1 is LNHDA and CDR2 is SQIVND (reference sequence). Trimming shortened V by 2 bases and J by 6 bases, and 7 bases separated the two germline ends. The CDR3 coding sequence is TGTGCCAGTAGTATACCGCCCTATGAAAAACTGTTTTTT. Translated, it gives CASSIPPYEKLFF.

This clonotype was picked up a small number of times. The CDR3 loop is CASSLRTYEQYF. The CDR3 DNA sequence: TGTGCCAGCAGTTTACGGACCTACGAGCAGTACTTC. The genes are TRBV28 and TRBJ2-7; D remains ambiguous. Germline V CDR1 and CDR2: MDHEN, SYDVKM. The CDR3 is made up of 12 amino acids. Trimming cost V 2 bases and J 2 bases, with 4 bases left between them. The full variable domain, with the rest looked up from reference TRBV28 and TRBJ2-7, is DVKVTQSSRYLVKRTGEKVFLECVQDMDHENMFWYRQDPGLGLRLIYFSYDVKMKEKGDIPEGYSVSREKKERFSLILESASTNQTSMYLCASSLRTYEQYFGPGTRLTVT.

The rearrangement joins TRBV7-2 to TRBJ2-3, with 8 positions matching TRBD2. The CDR3 spans 19 residues. The germline gives CDR1 SGHTA, CDR2 FQGNSA. V lost 4 bases and J lost 2; bases outside the gene matches: 17. In DNA form, the CDR3 reads TGTGCCAGCAGCTCTCCCTTTAGCGGGATTCCCCGCTCCACAGATACGCAGTATTTT. It translates to CASSSPFSGIPRSTDTQYF.

This sequence joins TRBV5-4 and TRBJ2-5; D perhaps matches TRBD2 (6 bases). Trimming left V 2 bases short and J 3 bases short, with 8 bases between. This CDR3 contains 13 residues. Per germline, CDR1 SGHNT and CDR2 YYREEE (reference sequence). CDR3 amino acids: CASSFGGKETQYF. For the CDR3, the DNA is TGTGCCAGCAGCTTTGGGGGGAAAGAGACCCAGTACTTC.

CDR3 sequence (DNA): TGTGCCAGCAGTTTAACCGGGGCGCCGGGCGAGCAGTACTTC. It translates to CASSLTGAPGEQYF. The chain uses TRBV28 and TRBJ2-7; D may be TRBD1 or TRBD2 (5 bases each). Germline V lookup: CDR1 MDHEN, CDR2 SYDVKM. With 2 bases removed from V and 6 bases from J, the gap between germline ends came to 14 bases. The CDR3 has 14 residues.

The gene calls are TRBV27 and TRBJ2-2, with TRBD2 matching over 7 bases. Trimming took 7 bases from V and 4 from J; bases not matched to a gene: 3. Germline lookup yields CDR1 MNHEY and CDR2 SMNVEV (reference sequence). The CDR3 extends over 13 amino acids. CDR3 residues: CASTAGFTGELFF. DNA for the CDR3: TGTGCCAGCACAGCGGGATTCACCGGGGAGCTGTTTTTT.

This clonotype came up a few times. V is TRBV2 and J is TRBJ2-2; TRBD2 matches 8 bases. Trimming cost V 6 bases and J 6 bases; bases outside gene matches: 9. CDR3 length equals 15 residues. Germline values: CDR1 SNHLY, CDR2 FYNNEI. The CDR3 nucleotides are TGTGCCAGCAGGAGGGTAGCGGGATCGGCCGGGGAGCTGTTTTTT. This codes for CASRRVAGSAGELFF.

This chain uses TRBV19 with TRBJ2-1; 11 positions match TRBD1. J lost 8 bases, V lost 6 bases, and 9 bases had no gene match. CDR1 is LNHDA and CDR2 is SQIVND in the germline V gene (reference sequence). CDR3 length: 15 residues. CDR3 nucleotides: TGTGCCAGTAGAAATGGAGGACAGGGGGCCTATGAGCAGTTCTTC. Protein sequence: CASRNGGQGAYEQFF.

The CDR3 coding sequence is TGCGCCAGCAGCTTGGCAGGGAACACTGAAGCTTTCTTT. Protein: CASSLAGNTEAFF. This sequence joins TRBV5-1 and TRBJ1-1, with D unclear. Trimming stripped 0 bases from V and 1 base from J, with 4 bases between. The CDR3 runs 13 residues. The germline V gene has CDR1 SGHRS and CDR2 YFSETQ.

There are a few counts of this clonotype. V is TRBV19 and J is TRBJ2-3; the match to TRBD2 covers 11 bases. This CDR3 has 14 residues. V lost 10 bases and J lost 3; bases outside the gene matches: 6. CDR1 is LNHDA, CDR2 SQIVND, per germline (reference sequence). CDR3 protein: CATRLAGSTDTQYF. The CDR3 DNA reads TGTGCCACGAGACTAGCGGGATCGACAGATACGCAGTATTTT.

J is TRBJ2-1 and V is TRBV7-9; D remains ambiguous. From germline, CDR1 is SEHNR and CDR2 FQNEAQ (reference sequence). V was trimmed by 5 bases and J by 1 base, leaving 12 bases between them. CDR3 length: 15 residues. This CDR3 reads CASSPAVRSYNEQFF. In DNA, the CDR3 is TGTGCCAGCAGCCCAGCAGTACGGTCCTACAATGAGCAGTTCTTC.

This clonotype was detected many times. The chain is built from TRBV27 and TRBJ2-2; 9 positions match TRBD1. The germline V gene has CDR1 MNHEY and CDR2 SMNVEV (reference sequence). The CDR3 is 18 amino acids. J lost 0 bases, V lost 6 bases, and 11 bases had no gene match. As DNA, the CDR3 is TGTGCCAGCAGCCCATCATCAACAGGGGGCACGAACACCGGGGAGCTGTTTTTT. It specifies CASSPSSTGGTNTGELFF.

This clonotype came up a few times. The chain recombines TRBV18 with TRBJ1-1; no definite D call. This CDR3 is built from 15 residues. From germline, CDR1 is KGHSH and CDR2 LQKENI. V lost 2 bases to trimming and J lost 1 base, with 11 bases between them. The CDR3 nucleotides are TGTGCCAGCTCACCAAGCCCGGCCCAGAACACTGAAGCTTTCTTT. As protein: CASSPSPAQNTEAFF.

V gene TRBV30 combines with J gene TRBJ1-6, with D unclear. This CDR3 has 16 amino acids. V lost 2 bases to trimming and J lost 6 bases, with 17 bases between them. Germline V lookup: CDR1 GTSNPN, CDR2 SVGIG (reference sequence). For the CDR3, the DNA is TGTGCCTGGAGTCGAGGACGCTCGGTGGGTAATTCACCCCTCCACTTT. Translated: CAWSRGRSVGNSPLHF.

V and J are TRBV4-1 and TRBJ2-3, with TRBD2 matching over 10 bases. Germline CDR1 is MGHRA and CDR2 is YSYEKL. CDR3 length: 17 residues. V shed 4 bases and J 4 bases; nucleotides not matched to a gene: 11. The CDR3 nucleotides are TGCGCCAGCAGCCGAGGAGGACTAGCGGACACGGCAGATACGCAGTATTTT. Translated, it gives CASSRGGLADTADTQYF.

This clonotype was detected only a few times. The J gene is TRBJ2-7, the V gene TRBV7-8, with unresolved D. CDR3 length equals 14 residues. The germline CDR1 and CDR2 sequences are SGHVS and FQNEAQ. V was cut by 2 bases and J by 2 bases, with 10 bases left in between. The CDR3 DNA sequence: TGTGCCAGCAGCTTATTACCAGACACCTACGAGCAGTACTTC. This translates into CASSLLPDTYEQYF.

This clonotype has a handful of counts. This rearrangement joins TRBV27 to TRBJ2-1; TRBD2 agrees at 12 bases. This CDR3 spans 16 amino acids. V was clipped by 7 bases and J by 8 bases; unmatched bases: 12. In germline, CDR1 is MNHEY, CDR2 SMNVEV (reference sequence). The CDR3 DNA follows: TGTGCCAGCATCCGTCGGACTAGCGGGATTTGGGATGAGCAGTTCTTC. Residues: CASIRRTSGIWDEQFF.

The chain recombines TRBV29-1 with TRBJ2-6; weak D call: TRBD1 (5 bases). The CDR3 consists of 13 residues. Trimming took 5 bases from V and 2 from J, leaving 7 bases between them. The V gene's germline CDR1 is SQVTM and CDR2 ANQGSEA. DNA of the CDR3: TGCAGCGTTCAGGGCACTGGGGCCAACGTCCTGACTTTC. It yields the protein CSVQGTGANVLTF.

This clonotype has only a few counts. The CDR3 here is CAWSQIQETQYF. The CDR3 region has the DNA TGTGCCTGGAGTCAGATCCAAGAGACCCAGTACTTC. The chain couples TRBV30 to TRBJ2-5; unclear D gene. Germline CDR1 reads GTSNPN; CDR2 reads SVGIG (reference sequence). Trimming removed 2 bases at V and 1 base at J, with 5 bases between. The length of the CDR3 is 12 residues.

The chain links TRBV4-1 to TRBJ2-7, with no clear D. This CDR3 is built from 16 residues. Per the germline V gene, CDR1 is MGHRA and CDR2 is YSYEKL. V was shortened by 3 bases and J by 2 bases, with 17 bases between the two germline ends. Written as DNA, the CDR3 is TGCGCCAGCAGCCAGACGGATTTAGGTTTTACCTACGAGCAGTACTTC. This encodes CASSQTDLGFTYEQYF.